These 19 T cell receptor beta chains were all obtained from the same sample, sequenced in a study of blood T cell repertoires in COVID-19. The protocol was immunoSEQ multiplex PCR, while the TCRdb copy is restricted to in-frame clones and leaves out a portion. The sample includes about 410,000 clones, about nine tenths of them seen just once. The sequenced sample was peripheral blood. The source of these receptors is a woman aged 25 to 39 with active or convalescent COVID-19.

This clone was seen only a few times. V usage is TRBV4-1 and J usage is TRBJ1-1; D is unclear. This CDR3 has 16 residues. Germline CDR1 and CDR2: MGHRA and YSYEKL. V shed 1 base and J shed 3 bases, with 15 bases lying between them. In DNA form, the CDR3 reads TGCGCCAGCAGCCAAGCATTGTACGGGCGGGACACTGAAGCTTTCTTT. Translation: CASSQALYGRDTEAFF.

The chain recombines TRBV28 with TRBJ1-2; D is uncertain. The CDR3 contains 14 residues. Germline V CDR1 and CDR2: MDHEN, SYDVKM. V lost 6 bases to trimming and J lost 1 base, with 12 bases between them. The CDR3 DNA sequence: TGTGCCAGCAGCACTGATGCGGGTAACTATGGCTACACCTTC. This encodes CASSTDAGNYGYTF.

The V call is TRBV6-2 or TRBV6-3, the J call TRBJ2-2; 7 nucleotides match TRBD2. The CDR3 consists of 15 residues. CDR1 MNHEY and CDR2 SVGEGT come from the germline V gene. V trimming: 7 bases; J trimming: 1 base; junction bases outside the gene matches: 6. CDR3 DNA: TGTGCCAGCACCCCAGCGGGGATGAACACCGGGGAGCTGTTTTTT. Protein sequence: CASTPAGMNTGELFF.

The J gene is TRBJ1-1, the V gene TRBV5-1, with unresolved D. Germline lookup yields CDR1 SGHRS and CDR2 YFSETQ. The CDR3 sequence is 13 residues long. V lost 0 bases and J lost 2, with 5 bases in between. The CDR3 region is CASSLVSNTEAFF. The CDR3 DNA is TGCGCCAGCAGCTTGGTATCCAACACTGAAGCTTTCTTT.

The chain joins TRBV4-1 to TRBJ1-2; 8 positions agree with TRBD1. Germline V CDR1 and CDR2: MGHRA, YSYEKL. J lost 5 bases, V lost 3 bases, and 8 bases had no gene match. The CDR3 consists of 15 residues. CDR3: CASSQEDRVGYGYTF. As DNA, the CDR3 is TGCGCCAGCAGCCAGGAGGACAGGGTAGGGTATGGCTACACCTTC.

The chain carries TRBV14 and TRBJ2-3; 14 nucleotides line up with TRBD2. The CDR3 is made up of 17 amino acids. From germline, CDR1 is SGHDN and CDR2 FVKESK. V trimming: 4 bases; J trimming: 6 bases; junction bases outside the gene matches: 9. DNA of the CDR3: TGTGCCAGCAGCCTTAGAGGGACTAGCGGGGGCAGGGATACGCAGTATTTT. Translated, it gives CASSLRGTSGGRDTQYF.

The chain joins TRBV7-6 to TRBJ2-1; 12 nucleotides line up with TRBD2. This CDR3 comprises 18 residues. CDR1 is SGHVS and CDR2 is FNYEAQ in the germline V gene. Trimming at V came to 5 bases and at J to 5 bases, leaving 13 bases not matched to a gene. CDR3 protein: CASSGGGTSGLPNNEQFF. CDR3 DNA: TGTGCCAGCAGCGGGGGTGGGACTAGCGGGTTGCCTAACAATGAGCAGTTCTTC. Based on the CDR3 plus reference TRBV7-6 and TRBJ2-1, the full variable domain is GAGVSQSPRYKVTKRGQDVALRCDPISGHVSLYWYRQALGQGPEFLTYFNYEAQQDKSGLPNDRFSAERPEGSISTLTIQRTEQRDSAMYRCASSGGGTSGLPNNEQFFGPGTRLTVL.

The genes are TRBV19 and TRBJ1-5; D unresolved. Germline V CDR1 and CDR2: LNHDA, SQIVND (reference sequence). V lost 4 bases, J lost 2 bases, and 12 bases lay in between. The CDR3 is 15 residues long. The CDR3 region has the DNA TGTGCCAGTAGTAAGGAGGTGGGAGGCAATCAGCCCCAGCATTTT. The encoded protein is CASSKEVGGNQPQHF.

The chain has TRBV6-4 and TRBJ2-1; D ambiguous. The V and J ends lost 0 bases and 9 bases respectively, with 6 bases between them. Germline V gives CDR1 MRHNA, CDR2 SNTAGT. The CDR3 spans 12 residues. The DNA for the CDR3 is TGTGCCAGCAGTGACTCCGGCGGTGAGCAGTTCTTC. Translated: CASSDSGGEQFF.

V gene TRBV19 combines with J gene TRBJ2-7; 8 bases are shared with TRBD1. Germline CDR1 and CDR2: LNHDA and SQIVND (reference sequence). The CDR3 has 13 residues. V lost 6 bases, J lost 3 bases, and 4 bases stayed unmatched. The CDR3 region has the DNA TGTGCCAGTAGCGAGACAGGGGACTACGAGCAGTACTTC. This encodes CASSETGDYEQYF. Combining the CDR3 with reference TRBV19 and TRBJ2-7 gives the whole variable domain DGGITQSPKYLFRKEGQNVTLSCEQNLNHDAMYWYRQDPGQGLRLIYYSQIVNDFQKGDIAEGYSVSREKKESFPLTVTSAQKNPTAFYLCASSETGDYEQYFGPGTRLTVT.

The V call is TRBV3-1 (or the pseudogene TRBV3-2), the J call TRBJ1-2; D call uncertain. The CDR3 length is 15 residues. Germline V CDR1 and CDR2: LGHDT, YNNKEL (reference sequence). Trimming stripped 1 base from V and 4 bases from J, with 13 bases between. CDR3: CASSQGPGYGYGYTF. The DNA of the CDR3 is TGTGCCAGCAGCCAAGGCCCAGGCTACGGCTATGGCTACACCTTC.

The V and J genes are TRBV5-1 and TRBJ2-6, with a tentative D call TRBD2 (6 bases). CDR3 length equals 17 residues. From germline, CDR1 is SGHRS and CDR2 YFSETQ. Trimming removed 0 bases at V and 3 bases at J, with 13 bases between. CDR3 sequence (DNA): TGCGCCAGCAGCTTGGCCTATTTGGGGGGTGGGGCCAACGTCCTGACTTTC. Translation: CASSLAYLGGGANVLTF.

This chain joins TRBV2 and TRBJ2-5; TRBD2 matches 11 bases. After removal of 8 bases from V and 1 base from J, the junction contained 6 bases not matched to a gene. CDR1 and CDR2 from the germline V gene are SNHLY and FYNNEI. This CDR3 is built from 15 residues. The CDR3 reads CASGGGTSGQETQYF. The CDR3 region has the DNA TGTGCCAGCGGAGGGGGGACTAGCGGCCAAGAGACCCAGTACTTC.

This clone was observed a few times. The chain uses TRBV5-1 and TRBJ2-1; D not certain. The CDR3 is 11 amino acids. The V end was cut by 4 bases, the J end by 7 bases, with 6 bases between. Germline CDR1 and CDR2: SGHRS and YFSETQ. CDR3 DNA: TGCGCCAGCAGCCAGACAAATGAGCAGTTCTTC. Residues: CASSQTNEQFF. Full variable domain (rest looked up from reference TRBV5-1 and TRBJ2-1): KAGVTQTPRYLIKTRGQQVTLSCSPISGHRSVSWYQQTPGQGLQFLFEYFSETQRNKGNFPGRFSGRQFSNSRSEMNVSTLELGDSALYLCASSQTNEQFFGPGTRLTVL.

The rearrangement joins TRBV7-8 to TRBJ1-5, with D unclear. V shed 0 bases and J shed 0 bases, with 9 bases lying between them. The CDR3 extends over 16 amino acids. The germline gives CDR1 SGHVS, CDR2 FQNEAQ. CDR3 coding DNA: TGTGCCAGCAGCTTAGCCCACAGCTCTAGCAATCAGCCCCAGCATTTT. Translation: CASSLAHSSSNQPQHF. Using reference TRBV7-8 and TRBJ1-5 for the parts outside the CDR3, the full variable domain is GAGVSQSPRYKVAKRGQDVALRCDPISGHVSLFWYQQALGQGPEFLTYFQNEAQLDKSGLPSDRFFAERPEGSVSTLKIQRTQQEDSAVYLCASSLAHSSSNQPQHFGDGTRLSIL.

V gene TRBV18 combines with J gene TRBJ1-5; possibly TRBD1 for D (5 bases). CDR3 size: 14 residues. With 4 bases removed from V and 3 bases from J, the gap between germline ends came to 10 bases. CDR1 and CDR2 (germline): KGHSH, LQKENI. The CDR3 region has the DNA TGTGCCAGCTCACAAGGGGTGCTCAATCAGCCCCAGCATTTT. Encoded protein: CASSQGVLNQPQHF. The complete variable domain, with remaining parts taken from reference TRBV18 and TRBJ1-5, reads NAGVMQNPRHLVRRRGQEARLRCSPMKGHSHVYWYRQLPEEGLKFMVYLQKENIIDESGMPKERFSAEFPKEGPSILRIQQVVRGDSAAYFCASSQGVLNQPQHFGDGTRLSIL.

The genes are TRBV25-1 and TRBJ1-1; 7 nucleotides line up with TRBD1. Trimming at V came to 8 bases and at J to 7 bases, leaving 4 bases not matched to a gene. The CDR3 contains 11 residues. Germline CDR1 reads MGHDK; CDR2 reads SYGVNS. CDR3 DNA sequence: TGTGCCAGCGCCCGACAGGGTGAAGCTTTCTTT. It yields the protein CASARQGEAFF.

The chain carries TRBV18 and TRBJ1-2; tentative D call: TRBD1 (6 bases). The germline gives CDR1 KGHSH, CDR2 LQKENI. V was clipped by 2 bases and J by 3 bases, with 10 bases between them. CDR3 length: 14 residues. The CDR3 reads CASSPGGWDYGYTF. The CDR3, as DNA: TGTGCCAGCTCACCAGGGGGCTGGGACTATGGCTACACCTTC.

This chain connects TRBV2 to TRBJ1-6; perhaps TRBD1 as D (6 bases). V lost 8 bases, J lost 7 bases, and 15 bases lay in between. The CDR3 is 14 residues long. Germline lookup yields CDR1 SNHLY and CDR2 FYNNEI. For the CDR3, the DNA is TGTGCCAGCGCGGGGGGCGGAGGGAATTCACCCCTCCACTTT. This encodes CASAGGGGNSPLHF.